Listed below are T cell receptor beta chains from one sample, sequenced in a study of T cell responses to AZD1222 COVID-19 vaccine. Produced via immunoSEQ multiplex PCR; TCRdb's table is partial and in-frame only. Of about 140,000 clones listed, about 89% are singletons. Sequenced here: peripheral blood, sampled 28 days after the second AZD1222 dose. All receptors come from an adult who received the AZD1222 COVID-19 vaccine. The CDR3 runs from the conserved cysteine through the conserved F or W. D genes are given only for firm matches.

d_call: -; v_call: TRBV18; j_call: TRBJ1-3; cdr3_aa: CASSPKGGPTGNTIYF
d_call: -; v_call: TRBV5-8; j_call: TRBJ1-2; cdr3_aa: CASSVTLGGYTF
d_call: -; v_call: TRBV25-1; j_call: TRBJ1-6; cdr3_aa: CASSELGNSPLHF
d_call: -; v_call: TRBV5-1; j_call: TRBJ1-1; cdr3_aa: CASSLAGMNTEAFF
d_call: -; v_call: TRBV2; j_call: TRBJ1-6; cdr3_aa: CASRMDLAYNSPLHF
d_call: TRBD1; v_call: TRBV19; j_call: TRBJ2-7; cdr3_aa: CASRLMGQLIYEQYF
d_call: TRBD1; v_call: TRBV27; j_call: TRBJ1-1; cdr3_aa: CASRGTGNTEAFF
d_call: -; v_call: TRBV4-1; j_call: TRBJ2-7; cdr3_aa: CASSLGWGSYEQYF
d_call: TRBD1; v_call: TRBV2; j_call: TRBJ1-2; cdr3_aa: CASKEGGGYYGYTF
d_call: TRBD2; v_call: TRBV4-1; j_call: TRBJ2-7; cdr3_aa: CASSQDGITSGRLKPYEQYF
d_call: -; v_call: TRBV14; j_call: TRBJ1-1; cdr3_aa: CASSSLTGRSTEAFF
d_call: -; v_call: TRBV11-1; j_call: TRBJ1-2; cdr3_aa: CASSLAPADYGYTF
d_call: TRBD1; v_call: TRBV5-5; j_call: TRBJ1-4; cdr3_aa: CASSFRQGRLATNEKLFF
d_call: TRBD2; v_call: TRBV7-2; j_call: TRBJ2-1; cdr3_aa: CASSPLAGAYNEQFF
d_call: -; v_call: TRBV10-3; j_call: TRBJ1-1; cdr3_aa: CAIRGTTNTEAFF
d_call: -; v_call: TRBV27; j_call: TRBJ2-7; cdr3_aa: CASSFAGAATSYEQYF
d_call: TRBD2; v_call: TRBV5-1; j_call: TRBJ2-1; cdr3_aa: CASSFSLAGSNEQFF
d_call: -; v_call: TRBV7-9; j_call: TRBJ1-5; cdr3_aa: CASSSPSMGNQPQHF
d_call: TRBD1; v_call: TRBV3-1/TRBV3-2; j_call: TRBJ2-7; cdr3_aa: CASSWTGDHYEQYF
d_call: -; v_call: TRBV6-6; j_call: TRBJ1-2; cdr3_aa: CASSYSGLNYGYTF
d_call: -; v_call: TRBV29-1; j_call: TRBJ1-1; cdr3_aa: CSGTTQGLWGAFF
d_call: TRBD1; v_call: TRBV15; j_call: TRBJ1-6; cdr3_aa: CATSRDRGQGGSPLHF
d_call: -; v_call: TRBV10-2; j_call: TRBJ1-2; cdr3_aa: CASSEPGRDNYGYTF
d_call: TRBD1; v_call: TRBV7-2; j_call: TRBJ1-1; cdr3_aa: CASSPGTGRVAFF
d_call: -; v_call: TRBV2; j_call: TRBJ1-6; cdr3_aa: CASSEDGLVGQRLALHF
d_call: -; v_call: TRBV7-2; j_call: TRBJ1-2; cdr3_aa: CASTPRRAGNYGYTF
d_call: -; v_call: TRBV5-1; j_call: TRBJ2-7; cdr3_aa: CASSLGQVLYEQYF
d_call: TRBD1; v_call: TRBV10-3; j_call: TRBJ1-3; cdr3_aa: CAISGTGSSGNTIYF
d_call: -; v_call: TRBV9; j_call: TRBJ1-6; cdr3_aa: CASSAQGRGSPLHF
d_call: TRBD1; v_call: TRBV5-8; j_call: TRBJ2-7; cdr3_aa: CASSLPLRQGHYEQYF
d_call: -; v_call: TRBV5-6; j_call: TRBJ1-1; cdr3_aa: CASSLTVGMNTEAFF
d_call: -; v_call: TRBV12-1; j_call: TRBJ1-2; cdr3_aa: CASSSPTGVGYTF
d_call: TRBD2; v_call: TRBV19; j_call: TRBJ2-1; cdr3_aa: CASAAGGSYNEQFF
d_call: -; v_call: TRBV28; j_call: TRBJ1-5; cdr3_aa: CASRVGGNQPQHF
d_call: -; v_call: TRBV27; j_call: TRBJ1-1; cdr3_aa: CASSYRRGAGGRNTEAFF
d_call: -; v_call: TRBV19; j_call: TRBJ1-2; cdr3_aa: CASSPPYTF
d_call: -; v_call: TRBV4-1; j_call: TRBJ2-2; cdr3_aa: CASRARGASNTGELFF
d_call: TRBD1; v_call: TRBV4-3; j_call: TRBJ1-4; cdr3_aa: CASSQDWDSTTNEKLFF
d_call: -; v_call: TRBV6-2/TRBV6-3; j_call: TRBJ2-5; cdr3_aa: CASSREYREETQYF
d_call: -; v_call: TRBV9; j_call: TRBJ1-4; cdr3_aa: CASSVATTVGEKLFF
d_call: -; v_call: TRBV10-2; j_call: TRBJ2-7; cdr3_aa: CASSERRRAGIYEQYF
d_call: -; v_call: TRBV2; j_call: TRBJ2-3; cdr3_aa: CASRGSTDTQYF
d_call: -; v_call: TRBV9; j_call: TRBJ2-1; cdr3_aa: CASSSPSSYNEQFF
d_call: TRBD1; v_call: TRBV2; j_call: TRBJ1-4; cdr3_aa: CASSLGGSEKLFF
d_call: TRBD2; v_call: TRBV4-1; j_call: TRBJ2-3; cdr3_aa: CASSQASGGAGDTQYF
d_call: TRBD2; v_call: TRBV5-1; j_call: TRBJ2-3; cdr3_aa: CASSLDGTSLTSDTQYF
d_call: -; v_call: TRBV5-1; j_call: TRBJ2-1; cdr3_aa: CASSAGGRDNEQFF
d_call: -; v_call: TRBV20-1; j_call: TRBJ1-1; cdr3_aa: CSSAVNTEAFF
d_call: TRBD2; v_call: TRBV7-8; j_call: TRBJ2-1; cdr3_aa: CASRVRGRGGKNEQFF
d_call: -; v_call: TRBV19; j_call: TRBJ2-3; cdr3_aa: CASSVSRDTQYF
d_call: -; v_call: TRBV9; j_call: TRBJ2-2; cdr3_aa: CASSVAPGELFF
d_call: -; v_call: TRBV25-1; j_call: TRBJ1-2; cdr3_aa: CASSVSGYGYTF
d_call: -; v_call: TRBV19; j_call: TRBJ2-3; cdr3_aa: CASSLRGGDTDTQYF
d_call: -; v_call: TRBV7-2; j_call: TRBJ2-7; cdr3_aa: CASSPLLGVAYEQYF
d_call: TRBD1; v_call: TRBV3-1/TRBV3-2; j_call: TRBJ2-1; cdr3_aa: CASRDRGAPGNEQFF
d_call: -; v_call: TRBV28; j_call: TRBJ2-7; cdr3_aa: CASSPPGAYEQYF
d_call: -; v_call: TRBV7-9; j_call: TRBJ1-2; cdr3_aa: CASSSIEGGYTF